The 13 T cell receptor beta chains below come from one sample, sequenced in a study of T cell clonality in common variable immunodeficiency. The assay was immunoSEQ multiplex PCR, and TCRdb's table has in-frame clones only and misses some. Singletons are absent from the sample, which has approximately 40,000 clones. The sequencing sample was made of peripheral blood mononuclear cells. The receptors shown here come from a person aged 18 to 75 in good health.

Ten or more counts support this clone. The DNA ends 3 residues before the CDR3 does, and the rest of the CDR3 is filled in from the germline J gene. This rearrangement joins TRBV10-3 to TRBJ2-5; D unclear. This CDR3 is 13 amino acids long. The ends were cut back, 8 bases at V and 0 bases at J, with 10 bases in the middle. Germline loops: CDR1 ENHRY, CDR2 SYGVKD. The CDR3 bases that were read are TGTGCCATCGGCGGTGGGTACCAAGAGACC. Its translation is CAIGGGYQET. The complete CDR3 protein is CAIGGGYQETQYF.

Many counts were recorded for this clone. CDR3 residues: CSARLQGRDYEQYF. The DNA read from the CDR3 is TGCAGTGCTAGGCTTCAGGGGCGGGACTACGAG. J is TRBJ2-7 and V is TRBV20-1; D possibly matches TRBD1 or TRBD2 (6 bases each). The read is 3 residues too short to cover the CDR3 end, so that end is filled in from the germline J gene. The CDR3 extends over 14 amino acids. Trimming removed 3 bases at V and 3 bases at J, with 15 bases between. Germline CDR1 DFQATT, CDR2 SNEGSKA (reference sequence).

The CDR3 spells CASSEELAGAYDYTF. CDR3 DNA (partial): TGTGCCAGCAGTGAAGAATTAGCGGGAGCCTACGAC. J is TRBJ1-2 and V is TRBV6-1; no clear D. With the read ending 3 residues before the CDR3 end, the germline J gene is used to fill in that end. CDR3 length: 15 residues. Germline-derived CDR1 and CDR2 are MNHNS and SASEGT.

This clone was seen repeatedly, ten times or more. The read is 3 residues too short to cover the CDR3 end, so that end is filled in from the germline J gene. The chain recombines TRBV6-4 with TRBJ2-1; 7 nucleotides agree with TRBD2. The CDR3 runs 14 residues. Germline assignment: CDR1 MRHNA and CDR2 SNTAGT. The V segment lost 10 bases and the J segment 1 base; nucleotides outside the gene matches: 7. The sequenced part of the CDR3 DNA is TGTGCCACGCGGCCGCGGGAGTCCTACAATGAG. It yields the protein CATRPRESYNE. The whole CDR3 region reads CATRPRESYNEQFF.

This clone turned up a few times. This CDR3 reads CELHPDRGRDYGYTF. The sequenced CDR3 bases are TGTGAACTCCACCCTGACAGGGGGCGCGACTATGGC. The rearrangement links TRBV19 to TRBJ1-2; 10 bases are shared with TRBD1. From the germline J gene comes the end of the CDR3, since the read stops 3 residues before it. Per the germline V gene, CDR1 is LNHDA and CDR2 is SQIVND (reference sequence). The CDR3 length is 15 residues. Variable domain in full (rest from reference TRBV19 and TRBJ1-2): DGGITQSPKYLFRKEGQNVTLSCEQNLNHDAMYWYRQDPGQGLRLIYYSQIVNDFQKGDIAEGYSVSREKKESFPLTVTSAQKNPTAFYLCELHPDRGRDYGYTFGSGTRLTVV.

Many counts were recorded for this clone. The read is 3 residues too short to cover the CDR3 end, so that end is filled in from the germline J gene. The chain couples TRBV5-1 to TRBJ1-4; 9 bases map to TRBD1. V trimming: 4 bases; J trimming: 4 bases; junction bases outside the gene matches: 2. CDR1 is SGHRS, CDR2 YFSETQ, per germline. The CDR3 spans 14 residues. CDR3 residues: CASSTGQGNEKLFF. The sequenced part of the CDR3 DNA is TGCGCCAGCAGCACGGGACAGGGTAATGAAAAA.

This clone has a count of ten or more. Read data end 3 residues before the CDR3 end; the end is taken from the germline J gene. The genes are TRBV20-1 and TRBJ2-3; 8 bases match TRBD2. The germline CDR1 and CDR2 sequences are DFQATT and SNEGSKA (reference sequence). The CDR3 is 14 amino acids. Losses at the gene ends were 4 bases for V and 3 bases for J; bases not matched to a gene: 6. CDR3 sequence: CSAILGGGTDTQYF. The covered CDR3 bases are TGCAGTGCTATCCTTGGCGGGGGGACAGATACG.

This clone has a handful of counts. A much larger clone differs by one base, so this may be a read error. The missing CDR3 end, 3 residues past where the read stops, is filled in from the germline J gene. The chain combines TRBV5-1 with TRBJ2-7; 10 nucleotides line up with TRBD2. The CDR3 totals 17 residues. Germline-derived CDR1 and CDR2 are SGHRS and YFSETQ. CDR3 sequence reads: CASSSLSSGLASCEQYF. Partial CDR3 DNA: TGCGCCAGCAGCTCATTGTCGTCGGGACTAGCGTCCTGCGAG.

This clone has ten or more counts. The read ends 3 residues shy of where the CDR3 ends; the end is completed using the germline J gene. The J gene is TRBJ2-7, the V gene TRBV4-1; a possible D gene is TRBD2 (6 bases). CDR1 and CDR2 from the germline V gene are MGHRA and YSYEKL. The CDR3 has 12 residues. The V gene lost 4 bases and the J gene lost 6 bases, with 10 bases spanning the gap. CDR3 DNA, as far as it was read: TGCGCCAGCAGCCGGGACTTTCTCGAG. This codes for CASSRDFLE. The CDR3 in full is CASSRDFLEQYF.

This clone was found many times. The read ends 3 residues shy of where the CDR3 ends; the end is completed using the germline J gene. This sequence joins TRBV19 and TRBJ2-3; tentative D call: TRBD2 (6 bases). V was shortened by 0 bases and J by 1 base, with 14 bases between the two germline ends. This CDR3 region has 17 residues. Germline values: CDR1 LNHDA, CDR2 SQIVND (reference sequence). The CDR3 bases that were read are TGTGCCAGTAGTATAGAAGGGCGGGAAACATGCACAGATACG. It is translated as CASSIEGRETCTDT. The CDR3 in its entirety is CASSIEGRETCTDTQYF.

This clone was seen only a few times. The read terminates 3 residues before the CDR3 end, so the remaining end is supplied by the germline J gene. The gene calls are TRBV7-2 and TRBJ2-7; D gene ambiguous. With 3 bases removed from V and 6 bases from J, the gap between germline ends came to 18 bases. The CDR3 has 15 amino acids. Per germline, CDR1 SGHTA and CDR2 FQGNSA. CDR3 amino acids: CASSFISSPPGEQYF. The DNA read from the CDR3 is TGTGCCAGCAGCTTCATATCCTCCCCGCCGGGCGAG.

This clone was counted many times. Incomplete CDR3 DNA: TGCAGTGCTAAAGCGGGAGGGTCCTACAATGAG. Translating gives CSAKAGGSYNE. The complete CDR3 reads CSAKAGGSYNEQFF. This chain connects TRBV20-1 to TRBJ2-1; 10 bases agree with TRBD2. Read sequence stops 3 residues before the CDR3 end, and the germline J gene provides the missing end. The CDR3 is made up of 14 amino acids. CDR1 is DFQATT and CDR2 is SNEGSKA in the germline V gene (reference sequence). V shed 4 bases, J shed 1 base, and the junction held 1 base outside the gene matches.

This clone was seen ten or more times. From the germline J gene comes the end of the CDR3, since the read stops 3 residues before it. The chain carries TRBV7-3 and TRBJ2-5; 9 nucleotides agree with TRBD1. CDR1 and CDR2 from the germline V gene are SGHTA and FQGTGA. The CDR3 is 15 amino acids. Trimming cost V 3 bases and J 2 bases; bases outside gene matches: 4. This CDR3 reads CASSFTGTGQETQYF. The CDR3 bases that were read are TGTGCCAGCAGCTTTACCGGGACAGGGCAAGAGACC.